This T cell receptor beta chain came from a study of blood T cell repertoires in COVID-19. Study-wide context: T cells, B-cell-depleted T cells, or PBMCs provided the cDNA or gDNA that served as material.

With V trimmed by 3 bases and J by 3 bases, 1 base remained unmatched. The CDR3 has 15 residues. Germline V gene data show CDR1 as SGHKS and CDR2 as YYEKEE (reference sequence). Under the authors' procedure: Amplification of reference gene primers was used by the study to estimate nucleated cell counts. Method: immunoSEQ multiplex PCR; TCRdb's copy keeps in-frame clones and lacks some. That table furnishes V, J and clone size, whereas the DNA furnished D and trimming. The sample holds 55,000 to 70,000 clones, over 75% seen once. The sequence came from a man between 60 and 70 years old with acute or convalescent COVID-19. Sequenced sample: peripheral blood. This chain joins TRBV5-5 and TRBJ2-2; 11 bases agree with TRBD2. CDR3 sequence (DNA): TGTGCCAGCAGCTCACTAGCGGGGGACACCGGGGAGCTGTTTTTT. This gives the protein CASSSLAGDTGELFF. Variable domain in full (rest from reference TRBV5-5 and TRBJ2-2): DAGVTQSPTHLIKTRGQQVTLRCSPISGHKSVSWYQQVLGQGPQFIFQYYEKEERGRGNFPDRFSARQFPNYSSELNVNALLLGDSALYLCASSSLAGDTGELFFGEGSRLTVL.